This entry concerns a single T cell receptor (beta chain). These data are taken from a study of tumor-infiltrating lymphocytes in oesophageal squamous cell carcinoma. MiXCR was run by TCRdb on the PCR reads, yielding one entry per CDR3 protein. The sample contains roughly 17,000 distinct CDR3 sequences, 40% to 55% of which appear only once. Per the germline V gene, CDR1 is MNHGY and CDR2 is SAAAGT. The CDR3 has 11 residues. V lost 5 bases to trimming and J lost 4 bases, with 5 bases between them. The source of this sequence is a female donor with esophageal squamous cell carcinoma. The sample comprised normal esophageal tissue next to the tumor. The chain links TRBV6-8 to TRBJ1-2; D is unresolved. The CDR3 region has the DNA TGTGCCAGCAGTCCGGGCTATGGCTACACCTTC. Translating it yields CASSPGYGYTF.